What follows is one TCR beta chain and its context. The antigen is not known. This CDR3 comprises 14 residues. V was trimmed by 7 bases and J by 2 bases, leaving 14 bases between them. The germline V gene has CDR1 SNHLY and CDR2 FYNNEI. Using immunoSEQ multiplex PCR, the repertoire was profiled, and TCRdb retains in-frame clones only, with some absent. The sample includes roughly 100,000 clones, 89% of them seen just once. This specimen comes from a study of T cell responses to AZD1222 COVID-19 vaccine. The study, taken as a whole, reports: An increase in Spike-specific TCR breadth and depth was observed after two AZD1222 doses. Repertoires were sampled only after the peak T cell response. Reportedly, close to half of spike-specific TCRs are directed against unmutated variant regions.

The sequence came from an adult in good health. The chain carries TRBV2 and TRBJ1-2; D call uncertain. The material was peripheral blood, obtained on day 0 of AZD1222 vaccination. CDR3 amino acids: CASKSRHVNYGYTF. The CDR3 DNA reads TGTGCCAGCAAATCCAGGCACGTCAACTATGGCTACACCTTC. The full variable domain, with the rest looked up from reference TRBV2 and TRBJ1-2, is EPEVTQTPSHQVTQMGQEVILRCVPISNHLYFYWYRQILGQKVEFLVSFYNNEISEKSEIFDDQFSVERPDGSNFTLKIRSTKLEDSAMYFCASKSRHVNYGYTFGSGTRLTVV.